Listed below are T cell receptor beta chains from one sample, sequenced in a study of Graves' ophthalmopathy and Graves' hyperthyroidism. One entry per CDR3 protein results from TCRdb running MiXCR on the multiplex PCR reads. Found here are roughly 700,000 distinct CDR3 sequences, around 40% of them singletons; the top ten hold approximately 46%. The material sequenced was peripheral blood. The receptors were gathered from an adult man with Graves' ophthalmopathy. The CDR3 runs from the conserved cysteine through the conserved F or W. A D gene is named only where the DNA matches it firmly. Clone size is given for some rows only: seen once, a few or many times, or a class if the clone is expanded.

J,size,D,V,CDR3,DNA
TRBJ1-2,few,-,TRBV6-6,CASSGYQGQVSYGYTF,TGTGCCAGCAGTGGATATCAGGGGCAGGTCTCCTATGGCTACACCTTC
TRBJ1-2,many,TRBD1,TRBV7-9,CASSLTADRSDGYTF,TGTGCCAGCAGCTTAACCGCGGACAGGTCGGATGGCTACACCTTC
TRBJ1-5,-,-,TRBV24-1,CASRPGGAEQPQHF,TGTGCCAGCAGGCCGGGGGGGGCAGAACAGCCCCAGCATTTT
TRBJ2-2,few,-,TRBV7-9,CASSQETPGSGELFF,TGTGCCAGCAGCCAAGAGACCCCAGGCAGCGGGGAGCTGTTTTTT
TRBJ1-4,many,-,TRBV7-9,CASSLVDGNEKLFF,TGTGCCAGCAGCCTGGTCGATGGTAATGAAAAACTGTTTTTT
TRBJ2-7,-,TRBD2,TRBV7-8,CASSAVLAGYEQYF,TGTGCCAGCAGCGCGGTACTAGCGGGCTACGAGCAGTACTTC
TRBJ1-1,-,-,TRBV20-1,CSARVSGARTEAFF,TGCAGTGCTAGAGTGTCAGGGGCCAGGACTGAAGCTTTCTTT
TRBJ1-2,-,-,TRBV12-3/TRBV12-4,CASSSSIDYGYTF,TGTGCCAGCAGTTCTAGCATCGACTATGGCTACACCTTC
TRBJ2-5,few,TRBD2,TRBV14,CASSQLRTSGGGETQYF,TGCGCCAGCAGCCAGCTACGGACTAGCGGGGGAGGGGAGACCCAGTACTTC
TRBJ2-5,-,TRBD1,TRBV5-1,CASSRRQGQETQYF,TGCGCCAGCAGCAGACGACAGGGACAAGAGACCCAGTACTTC
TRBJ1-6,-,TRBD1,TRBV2,CAISSRTGSNSPLHF,TGTGCCATCAGTTCCAGGACAGGGTCGAATTCACCCCTCCACTTT
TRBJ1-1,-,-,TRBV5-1,CASSLFTGSEEAFF,TGCGCCAGCAGCTTATTCACAGGGAGTGAGGAGGCTTTCTTT
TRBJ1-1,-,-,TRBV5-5,CASEYSGLTEAFF,TGTGCCAGCGAGTACTCGGGGCTCACTGAAGCTTTCTTT
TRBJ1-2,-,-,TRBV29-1,CSVPGQGQGANYGYTF,TGCAGCGTGCCGGGTCAGGGCCAAGGGGCTAACTATGGCTACACCTTC
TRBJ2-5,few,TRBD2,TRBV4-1,CASSQYASGAETQYF,TGCGCCAGCAGCCAGTATGCTAGCGGGGCGGAGACCCAGTACTTC
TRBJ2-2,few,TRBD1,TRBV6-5,CASSRDRVWELFF,TGTGCCAGTTCCCGGGACAGGGTGTGGGAGCTGTTTTTT
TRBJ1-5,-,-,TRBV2,CASVSDGNQPQHF,TGTGCCAGCGTTTCGGACGGGAATCAGCCCCAGCATTTT
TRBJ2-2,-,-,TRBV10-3,CASSYPRPNTGELFF,TGTGCCAGCAGTTACCCCCGGCCGAACACCGGGGAGCTGTTTTTT
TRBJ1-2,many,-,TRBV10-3,CASRPGSGGYGYTF,TGTGCCAGCAGACCTGGCTCCGGGGGATATGGCTACACCTTC
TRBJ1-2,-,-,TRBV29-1,CSVGQPYGYTF,TGCAGCGTTGGACAGCCTTATGGCTACACCTTC
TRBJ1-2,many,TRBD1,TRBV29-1,CSGDRGDYGYTF,TGCAGCGGTGACAGGGGGGACTATGGCTACACCTTC
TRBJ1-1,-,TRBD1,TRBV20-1,CSAREGQGSTEAFF,TGCAGTGCTAGAGAGGGACAGGGGAGCACTGAAGCTTTCTTT
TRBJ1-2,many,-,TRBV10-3,CAISESMGRIYGYTF,TGTGCCATCAGTGAGTCGATGGGACGGATCTATGGCTACACCTTC
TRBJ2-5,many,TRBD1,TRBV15,CATSRGGQGRETQYF,TGTGCCACCAGCAGAGGTGGACAGGGGAGAGAGACCCAGTACTTC
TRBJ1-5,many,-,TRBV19,CASSDFNQPQHF,TGTGCCAGTAGTGATTTTAATCAGCCCCAGCATTTT
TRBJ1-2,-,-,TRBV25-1,CASSPRALPLYGYTF,TGTGCCAGCAGCCCCAGGGCACTTCCCCTCTATGGCTACACCTTC
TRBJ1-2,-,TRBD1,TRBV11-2,CASVASGQGTGYTF,TGTGCCAGCGTAGCTTCCGGACAGGGCACCGGCTACACCTTC
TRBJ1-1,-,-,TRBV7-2,CASSLQHWAHSDGEAFF,TGTGCCAGCAGCTTACAACACTGGGCCCACTCGGACGGCGAAGCTTTCTTT
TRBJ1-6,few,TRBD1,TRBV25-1,CASTSGTANSPLHF,TGTGCCAGCACCTCCGGGACAGCGAATTCACCCCTCCACTTT
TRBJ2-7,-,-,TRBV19,CASSPGVPYEQYF,TGTGCCAGTAGTCCAGGGGTTCCCTACGAGCAGTACTTC
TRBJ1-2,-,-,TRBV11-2,CAWSANRAGYTF,TGTGCCTGGAGTGCGAACAGGGCTGGCTACACCTTC
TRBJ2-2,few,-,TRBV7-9,CASSRVSTSGELFF,TGTGCCAGCAGCCGGGTATCCACGTCCGGGGAGCTGTTTTTT
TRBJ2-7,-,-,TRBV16,CASSYLSGRYEQYF,TGTGCCAGCAGTTACCTTTCAGGGAGATACGAGCAGTACTTC
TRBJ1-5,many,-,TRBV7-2,CASSPRTVLQPQHF,TGTGCCAGCAGCCCAAGGACCGTTCTTCAGCCCCAGCATTTT
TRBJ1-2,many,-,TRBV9,CASSSRGGVGGYTF,TGTGCCAGCAGCTCACGCGGGGGGGTCGGTGGCTACACCTTC
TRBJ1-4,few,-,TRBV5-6,CASSLGAVEKLFF,TGTGCCAGCAGCTTGGGGGCAGTCGAAAAACTGTTTTTT
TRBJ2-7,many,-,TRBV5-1,CASSLTGFDEQYF,TGCGCCAGCAGCTTGACAGGGTTTGACGAGCAGTACTTC
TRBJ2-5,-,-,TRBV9,CASSVQLEETQYF,TGTGCCAGCAGCGTGCAGCTAGAAGAGACCCAGTACTTC
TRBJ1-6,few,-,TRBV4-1,CASSQDPSWDNSPLHF,TGCGCCAGCAGCCAAGATCCCTCTTGGGATAATTCACCCCTCCACTTT
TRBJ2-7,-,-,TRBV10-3,CASSLRFRLEQYF,TGTGCCAGCAGTTTACGGTTCCGACTCGAGCAGTACTTC
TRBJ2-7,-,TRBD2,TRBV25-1,CASSETSRYEQYF,TGTGCCAGCAGTGAGACTAGCAGGTACGAGCAGTACTTC
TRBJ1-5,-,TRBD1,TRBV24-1,CASSGTGQGQPQHF,TGTGCCAGCTCAGGGACAGGGCAAGGGCAGCCCCAGCATTTT
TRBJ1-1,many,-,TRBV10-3,CASRTGPAFF,TGTGCCAGCAGAACAGGGCCAGCTTTCTTT
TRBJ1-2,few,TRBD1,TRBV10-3,CASRDRIYGYTF,TGTGCCAGCAGGGACAGAATATATGGCTACACCTTC
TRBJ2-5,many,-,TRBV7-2,CASSPMTSPQETQYF,TGTGCCAGCAGCCCTATGACTAGTCCCCAAGAGACCCAGTACTTC
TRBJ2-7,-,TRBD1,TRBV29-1,CSAETGGEQYF,TGCAGCGCGGAGACAGGGGGCGAGCAGTACTTC
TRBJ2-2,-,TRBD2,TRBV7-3,CASSKGLAGERTGELFF,TGTGCCAGCAGCAAGGGACTAGCGGGAGAAAGGACCGGGGAGCTGTTTTTT
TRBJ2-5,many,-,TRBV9,CASSVGGGLGTQYF,TGTGCCAGCAGCGTAGGAGGGGGTCTAGGGACCCAGTACTTC
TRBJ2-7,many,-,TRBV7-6,CASSLEAQQYF,TGTGCCAGCAGCTTAGAGGCCCAGCAGTACTTC
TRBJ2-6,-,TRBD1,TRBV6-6,CASSYRQGAPYVLTF,TGTGCCAGCAGTTACAGGCAGGGGGCTCCCTACGTCCTGACTTTC
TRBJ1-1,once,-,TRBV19,CASPPGPPGTEAFF,TGTGCCAGTCCACCGGGCCCCCCGGGGACTGAAGCTTTCTTT
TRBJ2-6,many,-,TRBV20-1,CSASARAGGANVLTF,TGCAGTGCTAGTGCCAGGGCAGGCGGGGCCAACGTCCTGACTTTC
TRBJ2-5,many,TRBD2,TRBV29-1,CSVGAGAGETQYF,TGCAGCGTTGGGGCGGGAGCGGGTGAGACCCAGTACTTC
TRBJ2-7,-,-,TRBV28,CASSFSIDEQYF,TGTGCCAGCAGTTTTTCTATTGACGAGCAGTACTTC
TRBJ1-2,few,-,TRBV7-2,CASSREIVPEINYGYTF,TGTGCCAGCAGCCGCGAGATAGTTCCGGAGATAAACTATGGCTACACCTTC
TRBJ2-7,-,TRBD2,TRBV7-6,CVSSRWTSGSSYEQYF,TGTGTCAGCAGCCGGTGGACTAGCGGTAGCTCCTACGAGCAGTACTTC
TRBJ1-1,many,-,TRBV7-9,CASSLRVGDRTEAFF,TGTGCCAGCAGCTTGAGGGTGGGGGACCGCACTGAAGCTTTCTTT
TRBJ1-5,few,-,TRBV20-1,CSARIDSRNQPQHF,TGCAGTGCTCGAATTGACAGCCGCAATCAGCCCCAGCATTTT
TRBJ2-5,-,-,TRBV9,CASSLQKETQYF,TGTGCCAGCAGCTTACAGAAAGAGACCCAGTACTTC
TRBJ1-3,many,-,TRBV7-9,CASSTAQDTIYF,TGTGCCAGCAGCACAGCTCAGGACACCATATATTTT